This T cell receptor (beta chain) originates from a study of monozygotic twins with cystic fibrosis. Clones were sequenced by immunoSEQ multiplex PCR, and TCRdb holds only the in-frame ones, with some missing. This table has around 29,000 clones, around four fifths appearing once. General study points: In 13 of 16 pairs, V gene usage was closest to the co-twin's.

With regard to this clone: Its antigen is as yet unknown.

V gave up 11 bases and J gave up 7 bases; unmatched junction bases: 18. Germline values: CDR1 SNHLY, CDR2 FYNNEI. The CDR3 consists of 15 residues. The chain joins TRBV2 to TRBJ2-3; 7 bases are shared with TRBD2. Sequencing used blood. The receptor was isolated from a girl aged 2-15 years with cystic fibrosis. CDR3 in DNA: TGTGCCTCCCTCGGAACCAGCGGGACCCCACATACGCAGTATTTT. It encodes CASLGTSGTPHTQYF. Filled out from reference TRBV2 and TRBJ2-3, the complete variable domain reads EPEVTQTPSHQVTQMGQEVILRCVPISNHLYFYWYRQILGQKVEFLVSFYNNEISEKSEIFDDQFSVERPDGSNFTLKIRSTKLEDSAMYFCASLGTSGTPHTQYFGPGTRLTVL.